These 17 T cell receptor beta chains were all obtained from the same sample, sequenced in a study of cytomegalovirus exposure and HLA in healthy donors. The primer mix had 60 Vbeta and 13 Jbeta primers. Using immunoSEQ multiplex PCR, the repertoire was profiled, and TCRdb retains in-frame clones only, with some absent. The sample has 140,000 to 150,000 clones; about 82% are singletons. The sequenced sample consisted of PBMCs. Source of these receptors: a male donor in good health and CMV-seronegative.

The rearrangement joins TRBV5-4 to TRBJ1-4; no firm D call. This CDR3 region has 13 residues. With 4 bases removed from V and 5 bases from J, the gap between germline ends came to 9 bases. CDR1 SGHNT and CDR2 YYREEE come from the germline V gene (reference sequence). CDR3 loop: CASSVVLNEKLFF. DNA of the CDR3: TGTGCCAGCAGCGTCGTCTTGAATGAAAAACTGTTTTTT.

The chain links TRBV2 to TRBJ1-5; TRBD1 might be the D (6 bases). This CDR3 contains 16 residues. CDR1 and CDR2 from the germline V gene are SNHLY and FYNNEI. The V end lost 6 bases, the J end lost 0 bases, and 15 bases lay between the germline ends. CDR3 in DNA: TGTGCCAGCAGAGTTACGGGGGGCCTTAGCAATCAGCCCCAGCATTTT. Protein product: CASRVTGGLSNQPQHF.

V gene TRBV19 combines with J gene TRBJ1-1, with TRBD1 matching over 9 bases. CDR1 and CDR2 from the germline V gene are LNHDA and SQIVND (reference sequence). This CDR3 region has 14 residues. J gave up 6 bases and V 4 bases, and 6 bases lay outside the gene matches. Written as DNA, the CDR3 is TGTGCCAGTAGTACGGGACAGGGTGGCGCTGAAGCTTTCTTT. It codes for CASSTGQGGAEAFF.

This clone appeared once. The chain employs TRBV7-2 and TRBJ2-2; 8 positions match TRBD1. From germline, CDR1 is SGHTA and CDR2 FQGNSA. This CDR3 has 14 amino acids. The trim removed 6 bases at V and 6 bases at J, leaving 6 bases unmatched. CDR3 in amino acids: CASRLTGGAGELFF. The CDR3 nucleotides read TGTGCCAGCAGATTAACAGGGGGTGCCGGGGAGCTGTTTTTT.

The sample holds one count of this clone. The gene calls are TRBV28 and TRBJ2-1; TRBD2 agrees at 11 bases. The CDR3 loop spans 19 amino acids. In germline, CDR1 is MDHEN, CDR2 SYDVKM. The V and J ends lost 8 bases and 0 bases, in that order; junction bases with no gene match: 15. The CDR3 DNA sequence: TGTGCCAGCGGGACTAGCGGTTCAACCTGGGGGAACTCCTACAATGAGCAGTTCTTC. Protein product: CASGTSGSTWGNSYNEQFF.

The chain links TRBV28 to TRBJ2-3; 12 nucleotides line up with TRBD2. Trimming removed 5 bases from V and 0 bases from J; junction bases left unmatched: 3. The V gene's germline CDR1 is MDHEN and CDR2 SYDVKM. The CDR3 is made up of 16 amino acids. This chain's CDR3 is CASSDTSGRSTDTQYF. The CDR3 region has the DNA TGTGCCAGCAGTGATACTAGCGGGAGGAGCACAGATACGCAGTATTTT.

This clone has only a few counts. This chain joins TRBV4-1 and TRBJ2-3; D is unresolved. Per the germline V gene, CDR1 is MGHRA and CDR2 is YSYEKL. The CDR3 loop spans 15 amino acids. The germline V and J ends were trimmed by 0 bases and 4 bases, with 11 bases remaining between them. The CDR3 loop reads CASSQDYRSADTQYF. The CDR3 DNA is TGCGCCAGCAGCCAAGACTATCGGAGCGCAGATACGCAGTATTTT.

This clone was seen more than once but under ten times. The chain joins TRBV6-5 to TRBJ2-5; perhaps TRBD1 as D (6 bases). CDR3 size: 15 residues. The V end was cut by 0 bases, the J end by 4 bases, with 12 bases between. CDR1 MNHEY and CDR2 SVGAGI come from the germline V gene. The CDR3 nucleotides read TGTGCCAGCAGTTACTCACCAGACAGGTTAGAGACCCAGTACTTC. Translating gives CASSYSPDRLETQYF.

The chain is built from TRBV27 and TRBJ1-6, with D unresolved. The ends were cut back, 5 bases at V and 6 bases at J, with 11 bases in the middle. The CDR3 spans 14 residues. The germline gives CDR1 MNHEY, CDR2 SMNVEV (reference sequence). CDR3 sequence (DNA): TGTGCCAGCAGTCCCCGACAAGTTAATTCACCCCTCCACTTT. Translated: CASSPRQVNSPLHF.

The sample holds a few counts of this clone. V gene TRBV4-3 combines with J gene TRBJ2-2, with 7 bases fitting TRBD1. V trimming: 0 bases; J trimming: 2 bases; junction bases outside the gene matches: 12. The CDR3 contains 19 residues. CDR1 LGHNA and CDR2 YSLEER come from the germline V gene. In DNA form, the CDR3 reads TGCGCCAGCAGCCAAGAATGGCTTTTGAGACAGGGAAACACCGGGGAGCTGTTTTTT. Translated: CASSQEWLLRQGNTGELFF.

J is TRBJ2-7 and V is TRBV2; 9 nucleotides match TRBD1. The J segment lost 6 bases and the V segment lost 6 bases, leaving 6 bases of the junction unmatched. CDR1 and CDR2 (germline): SNHLY, FYNNEI. This CDR3 spans 13 amino acids. CDR3 in DNA: TGTGCCAGCAGCTTGGACAGGGGATCCGAGCAGTACTTC. This translates into CASSLDRGSEQYF.

This sequence joins TRBV2 and TRBJ2-7, with D hard to call. This CDR3 has 12 amino acids. Germline CDR1 is SNHLY and CDR2 is FYNNEI. The V gene lost 0 bases and the J gene lost 7 bases, with 7 bases spanning the gap. This CDR3 reads CASSEARPEQYF. The DNA for the CDR3 is TGTGCCAGCAGTGAAGCGCGTCCAGAGCAGTACTTC.

The V call is TRBV28, the J call TRBJ1-5; 9 nucleotides line up with TRBD1. With 5 bases clipped from V and 7 bases from J, the junction kept 6 bases outside the gene matches. Germline-derived CDR1 and CDR2 are MDHEN and SYDVKM. The CDR3 is 14 amino acids. CDR3 in amino acids: CASSLGQGGQPQHF. CDR3 DNA sequence: TGTGCCAGCAGTCTGGGACAGGGTGGCCAGCCCCAGCATTTT.

This chain connects TRBV7-3 to TRBJ2-5; 9 bases align to TRBD2. V was clipped by 4 bases and J by 5 bases; unmatched bases: 8. Germline V gives CDR1 SGHTA, CDR2 FQGTGA. The CDR3 sequence is 15 residues long. The CDR3 bases are TGTGCCAGCAGCTCCGGACTAGCGCCTCCCGAGACCCAGTACTTC. Protein sequence: CASSSGLAPPETQYF. Supplemented by reference TRBV7-3 and TRBJ2-5, the full variable domain reads GAGVSQTPSNKVTEKGKYVELRCDPISGHTALYWYRQSLGQGPEFLIYFQGTGAADDSGLPNDRFFAVRPEGSVSTLKIQRTERGDSAVYLCASSSGLAPPETQYFGPGTRLLVL.

The sample holds a few counts of this clone. The rearrangement links TRBV7-2 to TRBJ2-7; a possible D gene is TRBD2 (7 bases). V lost 5 bases and J lost 3, with 17 bases in between. Per the germline V gene, CDR1 is SGHTA and CDR2 is FQGNSA. The CDR3 is made up of 15 amino acids. CDR3 amino acids: CASSPRGGRFYEQYF. The CDR3 bases are TGTGCCAGCAGCCCTAGGGGGGGACGGTTCTACGAGCAGTACTTC.

Here the CDR3 reads CASSFQGSGRYEQYF. CDR3 DNA: TGTGCCAGCAGCTTTCAGGGTAGCGGGAGATACGAGCAGTACTTC. The chain carries TRBV5-6 and TRBJ2-7; 9 bases line up with TRBD2. Germline-derived CDR1 and CDR2 are SGHDT and YYEEEE. J lost 4 bases, V lost 2 bases, and 7 bases had no gene match. This CDR3 has 15 amino acids.

The chain joins TRBV7-8 to TRBJ1-4; the match to TRBD1 covers 7 bases. Trimming cost V 6 bases and J 5 bases; bases outside gene matches: 6. Germline V gives CDR1 SGHVS, CDR2 FQNEAQ. The CDR3 extends over 14 amino acids. The CDR3 loop is CASSTGQKNEKLFF. CDR3 coding DNA: TGTGCCAGCAGTACGGGACAGAAAAATGAAAAACTGTTTTTT.